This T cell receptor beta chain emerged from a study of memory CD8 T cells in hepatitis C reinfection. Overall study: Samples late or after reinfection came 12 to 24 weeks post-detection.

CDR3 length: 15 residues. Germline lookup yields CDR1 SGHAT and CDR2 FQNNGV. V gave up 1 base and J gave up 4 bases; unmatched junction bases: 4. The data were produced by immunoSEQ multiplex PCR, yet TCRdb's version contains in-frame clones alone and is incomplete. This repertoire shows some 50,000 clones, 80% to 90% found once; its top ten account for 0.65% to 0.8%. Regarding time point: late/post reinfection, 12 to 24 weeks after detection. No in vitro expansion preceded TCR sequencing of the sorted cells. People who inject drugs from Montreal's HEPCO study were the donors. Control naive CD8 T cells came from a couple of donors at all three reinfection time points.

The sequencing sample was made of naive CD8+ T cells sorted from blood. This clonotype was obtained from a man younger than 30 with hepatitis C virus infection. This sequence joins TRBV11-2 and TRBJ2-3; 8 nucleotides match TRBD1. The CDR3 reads CASSLGTGSSDTQYF. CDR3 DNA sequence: TGTGCCAGCAGCTTAGGGACAGGGTCGTCAGATACGCAGTATTTT.